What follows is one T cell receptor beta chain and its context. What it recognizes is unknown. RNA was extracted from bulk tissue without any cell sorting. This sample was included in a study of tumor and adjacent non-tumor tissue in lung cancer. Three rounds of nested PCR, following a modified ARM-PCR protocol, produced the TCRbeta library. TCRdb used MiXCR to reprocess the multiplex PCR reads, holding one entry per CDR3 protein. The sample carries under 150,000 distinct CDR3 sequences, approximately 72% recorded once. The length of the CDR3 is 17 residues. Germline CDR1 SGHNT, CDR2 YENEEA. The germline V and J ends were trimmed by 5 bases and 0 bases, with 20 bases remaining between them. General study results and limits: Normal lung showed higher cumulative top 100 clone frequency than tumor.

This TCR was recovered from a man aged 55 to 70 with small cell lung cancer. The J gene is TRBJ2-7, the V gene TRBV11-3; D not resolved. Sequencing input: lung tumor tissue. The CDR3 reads CASSIRAGVINSYEQYF. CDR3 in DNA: TGTGCCAGCAGCATAAGGGCTGGCGTGATTAACTCCTACGAGCAGTACTTC.